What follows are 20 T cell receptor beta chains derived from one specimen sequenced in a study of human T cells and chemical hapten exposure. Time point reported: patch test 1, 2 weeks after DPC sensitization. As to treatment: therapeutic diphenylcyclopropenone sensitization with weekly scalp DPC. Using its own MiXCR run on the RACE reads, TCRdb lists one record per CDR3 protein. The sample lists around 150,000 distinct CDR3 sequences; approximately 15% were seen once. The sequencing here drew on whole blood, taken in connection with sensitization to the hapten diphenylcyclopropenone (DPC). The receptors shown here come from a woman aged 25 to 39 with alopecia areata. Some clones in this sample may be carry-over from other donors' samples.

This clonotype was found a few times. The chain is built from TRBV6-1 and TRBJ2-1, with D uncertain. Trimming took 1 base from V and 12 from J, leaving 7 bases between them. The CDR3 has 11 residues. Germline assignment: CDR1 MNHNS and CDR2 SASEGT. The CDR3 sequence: CASSEGYVQFF. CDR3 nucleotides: TGTGCCAGCAGTGAAGGTTACGTGCAGTTCTTC.

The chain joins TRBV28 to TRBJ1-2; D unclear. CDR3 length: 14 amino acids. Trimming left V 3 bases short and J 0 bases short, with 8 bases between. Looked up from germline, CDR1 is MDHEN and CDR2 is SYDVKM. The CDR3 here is CASSFPRSNYGYTF. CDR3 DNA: TGTGCCAGCAGTTTCCCCAGATCTAACTATGGCTACACCTTC.

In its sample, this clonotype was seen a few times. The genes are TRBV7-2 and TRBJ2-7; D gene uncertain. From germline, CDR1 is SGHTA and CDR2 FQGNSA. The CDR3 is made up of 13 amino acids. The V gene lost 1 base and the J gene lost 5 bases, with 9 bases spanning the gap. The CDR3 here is CASSLGVVDEQYF. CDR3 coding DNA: TGTGCCAGCAGCTTAGGGGTTGTGGACGAGCAGTACTTC.

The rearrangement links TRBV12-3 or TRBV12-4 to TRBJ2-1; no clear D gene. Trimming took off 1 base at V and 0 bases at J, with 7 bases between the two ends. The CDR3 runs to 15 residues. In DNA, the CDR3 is TGTGCCAGCAGTTTAGGGGTAGGCTCCTACAATGAGCAGTTCTTC. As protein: CASSLGVGSYNEQFF.

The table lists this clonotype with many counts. The CDR3 nucleotides are TGCAGTGCTAGATATGGGGACAGCGAGCAGTTCTTC. Translation: CSARYGDSEQFF. The chain is built from TRBV20-1 and TRBJ2-1, with TRBD1 matching over 7 bases. CDR1 DFQATT and CDR2 SNEGSKA come from the germline V gene (reference sequence). The CDR3 is 12 residues long. V lost 2 bases, J lost 10 bases, and 5 bases stayed unmatched.

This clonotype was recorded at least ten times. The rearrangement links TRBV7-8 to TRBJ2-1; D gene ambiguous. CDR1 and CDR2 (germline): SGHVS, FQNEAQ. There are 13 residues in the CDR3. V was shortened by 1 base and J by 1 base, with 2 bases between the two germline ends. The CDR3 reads CASSLVSYNEQFF. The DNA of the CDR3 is TGTGCCAGCAGCTTAGTATCCTACAATGAGCAGTTCTTC.

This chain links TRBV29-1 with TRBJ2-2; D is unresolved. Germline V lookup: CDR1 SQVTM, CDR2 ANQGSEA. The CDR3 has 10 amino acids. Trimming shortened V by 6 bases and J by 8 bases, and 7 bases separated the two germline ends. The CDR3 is CSVYDGELFF. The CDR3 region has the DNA TGCAGCGTCTATGATGGGGAGCTGTTTTTT.

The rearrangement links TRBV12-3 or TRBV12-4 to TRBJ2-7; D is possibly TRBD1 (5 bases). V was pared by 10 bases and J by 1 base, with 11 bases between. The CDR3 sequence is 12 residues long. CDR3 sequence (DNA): TGTGCCATCCAAACAGGATCCTACGAGCAGTACTTC. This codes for CAIQTGSYEQYF.

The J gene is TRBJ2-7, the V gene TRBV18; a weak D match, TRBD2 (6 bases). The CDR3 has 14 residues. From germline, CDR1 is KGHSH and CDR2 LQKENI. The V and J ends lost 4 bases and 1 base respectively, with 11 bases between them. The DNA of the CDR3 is TGTGCCAGCTCACAGGACTACAGTTCCTACGAGCAGTACTTC. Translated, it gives CASSQDYSSYEQYF.

In DNA, the CDR3 is TGTGCCACCTCGGACATCGACCTTCCGGGGCGAGCCTACGAGCAGTACTTC. It specifies CATSDIDLPGRAYEQYF. V is TRBV6-9 and J is TRBJ2-7; either TRBD1 or TRBD2 may fit D (5 bases each). CDR1 is MNHGY and CDR2 is SVAAGI in the germline V gene. The CDR3 spans 17 residues. Trimming shortened V by 10 bases and J by 2 bases, and 27 bases separated the two germline ends.

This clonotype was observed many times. The CDR3 region has the DNA TGCAGCGTTAGGACGTCGACTAGCGGGGGTTACGAGCAGTACTTC. It translates to CSVRTSTSGGYEQYF. The chain joins TRBV29-1 to TRBJ2-7; 12 positions match TRBD2. V gave up 5 bases and J gave up 4 bases; unmatched junction bases: 9. The CDR3 consists of 15 residues. The germline gives CDR1 SQVTM, CDR2 ANQGSEA.

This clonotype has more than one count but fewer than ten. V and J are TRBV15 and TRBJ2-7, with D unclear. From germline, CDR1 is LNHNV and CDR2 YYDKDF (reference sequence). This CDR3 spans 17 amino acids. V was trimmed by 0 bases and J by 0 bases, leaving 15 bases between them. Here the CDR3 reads CATSRERQPGPSYEQYF. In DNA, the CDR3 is TGTGCCACCAGCAGAGAGAGGCAGCCTGGGCCCTCCTACGAGCAGTACTTC. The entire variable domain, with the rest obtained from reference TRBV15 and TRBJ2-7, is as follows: DAMVIQNPRYQVTQFGKPVTLSCSQTLNHNVMYWYQQKSSQAPKLLFHYYDKDFNNEADTPDNFQSRRPNTSFCFLDIRSPGLGDTAMYLCATSRERQPGPSYEQYFGPGTRLTVT.

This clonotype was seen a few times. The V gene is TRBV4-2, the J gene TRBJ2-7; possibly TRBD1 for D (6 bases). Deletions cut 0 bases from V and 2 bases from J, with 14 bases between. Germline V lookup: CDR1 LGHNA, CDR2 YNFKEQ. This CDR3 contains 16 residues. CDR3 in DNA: TGTGCCAGCAGCCAAGAATCGTCCAGGGGAGCCTACGAGCAGTACTTC. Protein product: CASSQESSRGAYEQYF.

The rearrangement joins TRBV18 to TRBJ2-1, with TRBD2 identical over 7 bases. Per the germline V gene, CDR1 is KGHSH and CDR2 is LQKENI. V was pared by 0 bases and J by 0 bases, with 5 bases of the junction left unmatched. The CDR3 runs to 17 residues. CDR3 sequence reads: CASSPPGGLPSYNEQFF. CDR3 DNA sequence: TGTGCCAGCTCACCACCGGGGGGACTACCCTCCTACAATGAGCAGTTCTTC.

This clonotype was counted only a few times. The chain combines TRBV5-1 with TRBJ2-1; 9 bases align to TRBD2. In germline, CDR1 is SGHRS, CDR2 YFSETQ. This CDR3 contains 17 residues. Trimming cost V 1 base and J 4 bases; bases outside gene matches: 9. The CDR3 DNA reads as TGCGCCAGCAGCTTGCGCGGGGGGGCCTCGAGTTACAATGAGCAGTTCTTC. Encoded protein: CASSLRGGASSYNEQFF.

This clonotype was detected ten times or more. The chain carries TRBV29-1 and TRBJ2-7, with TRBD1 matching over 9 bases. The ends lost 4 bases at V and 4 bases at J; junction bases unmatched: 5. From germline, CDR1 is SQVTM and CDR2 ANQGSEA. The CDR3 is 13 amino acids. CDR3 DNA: TGCAGCGTTGGCGGGACAGGGCATTACGAGCAGTACTTC. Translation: CSVGGTGHYEQYF.

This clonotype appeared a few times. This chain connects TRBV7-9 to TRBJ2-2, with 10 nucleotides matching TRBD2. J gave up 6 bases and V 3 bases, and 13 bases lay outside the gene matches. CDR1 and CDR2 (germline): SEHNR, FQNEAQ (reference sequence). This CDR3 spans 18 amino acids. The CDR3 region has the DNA TGTGCCAGCAGCTTGGTTCGGACTAGCGGTGGAGGGGCCGGGGAGCTGTTTTTT. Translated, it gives CASSLVRTSGGGAGELFF.

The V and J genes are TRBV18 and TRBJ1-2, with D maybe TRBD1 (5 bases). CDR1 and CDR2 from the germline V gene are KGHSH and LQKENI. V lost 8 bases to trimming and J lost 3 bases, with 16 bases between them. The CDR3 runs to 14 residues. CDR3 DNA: TGTGCCAGCCTACCATGGACGGGGGACTATGGCTACACCTTC. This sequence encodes CASLPWTGDYGYTF.

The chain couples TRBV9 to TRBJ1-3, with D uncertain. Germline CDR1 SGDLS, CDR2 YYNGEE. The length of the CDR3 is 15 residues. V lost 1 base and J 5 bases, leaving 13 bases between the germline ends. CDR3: CASSVQAFGRNTIYF. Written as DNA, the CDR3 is TGTGCCAGCAGCGTACAGGCCTTTGGGAGAAACACCATATATTTT.

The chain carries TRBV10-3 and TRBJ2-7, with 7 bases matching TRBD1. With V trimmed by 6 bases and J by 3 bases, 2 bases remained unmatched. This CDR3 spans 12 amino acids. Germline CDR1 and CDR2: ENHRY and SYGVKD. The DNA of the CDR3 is TGTGCCATCAGGGGACAGAGCTACGAGCAGTACTTC. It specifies CAIRGQSYEQYF.